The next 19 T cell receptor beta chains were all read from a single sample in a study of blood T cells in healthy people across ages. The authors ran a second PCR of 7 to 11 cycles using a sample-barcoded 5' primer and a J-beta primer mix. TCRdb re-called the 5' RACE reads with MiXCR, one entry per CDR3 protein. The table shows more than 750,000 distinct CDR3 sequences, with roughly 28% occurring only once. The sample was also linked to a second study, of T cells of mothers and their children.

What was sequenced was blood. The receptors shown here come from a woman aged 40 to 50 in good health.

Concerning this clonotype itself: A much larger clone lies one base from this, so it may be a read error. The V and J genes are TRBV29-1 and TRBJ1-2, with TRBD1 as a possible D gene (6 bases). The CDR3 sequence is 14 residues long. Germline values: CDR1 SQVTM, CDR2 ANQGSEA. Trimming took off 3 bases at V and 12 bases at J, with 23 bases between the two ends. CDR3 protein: CSVEPMGGAEGNTF. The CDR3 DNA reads TGCAGCGTTGAGCCTATGGGGGGGGCGGAGGGCAACACCTTC. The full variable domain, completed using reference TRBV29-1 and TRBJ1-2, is SAVISQKPSRDICQRGTSLTIQCQVDSQVTMMFWYRQQPGQSLTLIATANQGSEATYESGFVIDKFPISRPNLTFSTLTVSNMSPEDSSIYLCSVEPMGGAEGNTFGSGTRLTVV.

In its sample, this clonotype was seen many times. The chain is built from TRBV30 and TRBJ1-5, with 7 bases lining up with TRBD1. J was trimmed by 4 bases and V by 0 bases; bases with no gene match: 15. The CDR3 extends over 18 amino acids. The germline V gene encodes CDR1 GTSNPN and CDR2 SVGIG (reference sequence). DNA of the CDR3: TGTGCCTGGAGTGTACGAGGGGGACAGCCCTACAATAATCAGCCCCAGCATTTT. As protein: CAWSVRGGQPYNNQPQHF.

Written as DNA, the CDR3 is TGCGCCAGCAGCCAACGCCGGGGACCCGGGGCCGGGGAGCTGTTTTTT. This encodes CASSQRRGPGAGELFF. The chain combines TRBV4-3 with TRBJ2-2; D is possibly TRBD1 or TRBD2 (5 bases each). V was clipped by 2 bases and J by 6 bases, with 16 bases between them. This CDR3 spans 16 amino acids. CDR1 and CDR2 from the germline V gene are LGHNA and YSLEER.

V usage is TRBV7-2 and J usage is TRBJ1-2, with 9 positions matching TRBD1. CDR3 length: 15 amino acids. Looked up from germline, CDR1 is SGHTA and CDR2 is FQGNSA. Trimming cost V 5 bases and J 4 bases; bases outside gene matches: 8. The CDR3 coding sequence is TGTGCCAGCAGCAAGCAGGGACAGGGAATCTATGGCTACACCTTC. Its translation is CASSKQGQGIYGYTF.

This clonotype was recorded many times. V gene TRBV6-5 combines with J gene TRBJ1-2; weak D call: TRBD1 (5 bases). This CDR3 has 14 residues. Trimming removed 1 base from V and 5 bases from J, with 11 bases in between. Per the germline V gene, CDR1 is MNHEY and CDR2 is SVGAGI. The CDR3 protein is CASSYLAGGYGYTF. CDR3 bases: TGTGCCAGCAGTTACTTGGCTGGGGGATATGGCTACACCTTC.

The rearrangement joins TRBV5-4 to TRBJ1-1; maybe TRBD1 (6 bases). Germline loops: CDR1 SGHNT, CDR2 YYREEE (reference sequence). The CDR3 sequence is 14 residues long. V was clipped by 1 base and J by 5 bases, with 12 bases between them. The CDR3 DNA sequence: TGTGCCAGCAGCTTGCAGGGGTGGAAGACTGAAGCTTTCTTT. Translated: CASSLQGWKTEAFF.

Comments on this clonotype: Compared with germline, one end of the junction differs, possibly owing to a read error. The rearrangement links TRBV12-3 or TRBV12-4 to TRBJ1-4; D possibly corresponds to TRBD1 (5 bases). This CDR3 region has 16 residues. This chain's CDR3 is CASSPWDQGTNEKRFF. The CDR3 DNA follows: TGTGCCAGCAGCCCCTGGGACCAGGGAACTAATGAAAAACGGTTTTTT.

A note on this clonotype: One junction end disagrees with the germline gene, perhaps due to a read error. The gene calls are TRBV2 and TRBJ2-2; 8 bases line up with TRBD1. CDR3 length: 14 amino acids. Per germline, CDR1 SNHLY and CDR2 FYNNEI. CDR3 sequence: CASIRTGNTGERFF. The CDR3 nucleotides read TGTGCCAGCATTCGGACAGGGAACACCGGGGAGCGGTTTTTT.

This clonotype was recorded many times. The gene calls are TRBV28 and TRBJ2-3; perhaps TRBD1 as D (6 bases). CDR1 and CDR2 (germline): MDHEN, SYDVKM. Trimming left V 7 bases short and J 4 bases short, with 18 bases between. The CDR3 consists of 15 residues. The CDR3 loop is CASKETGPLSDTQYF. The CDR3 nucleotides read TGTGCCAGCAAAGAGACAGGACCATTATCAGATACGCAGTATTTT.

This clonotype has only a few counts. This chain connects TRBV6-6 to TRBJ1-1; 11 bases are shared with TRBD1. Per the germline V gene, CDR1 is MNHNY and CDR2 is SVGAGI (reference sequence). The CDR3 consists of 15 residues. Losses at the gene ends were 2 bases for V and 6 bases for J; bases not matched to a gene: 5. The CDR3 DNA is TGTGCCAGCAGTTACCCGGGGACAGGGGGACCTGAAGCTTTCTTT. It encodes CASSYPGTGGPEAFF.

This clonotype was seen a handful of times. The CDR3 DNA follows: TGTGCCAGCAGCTTTCTTAGCGGGGGGTTAACAGATACGCAGTATTTT. Translating gives CASSFLSGGLTDTQYF. J is TRBJ2-3 and V is TRBV5-6, with 10 bases that match TRBD2. From germline, CDR1 is SGHDT and CDR2 YYEEEE. The CDR3 runs to 16 residues. The V segment lost 2 bases and the J segment 3 bases; nucleotides outside the gene matches: 6.

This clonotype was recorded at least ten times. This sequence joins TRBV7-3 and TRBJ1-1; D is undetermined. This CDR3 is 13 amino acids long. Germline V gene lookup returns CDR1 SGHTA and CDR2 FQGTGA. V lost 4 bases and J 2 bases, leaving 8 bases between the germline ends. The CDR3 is CASSSYTNTEAFF. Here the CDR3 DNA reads TGTGCCAGCAGCTCCTACACCAACACTGAAGCTTTCTTT.

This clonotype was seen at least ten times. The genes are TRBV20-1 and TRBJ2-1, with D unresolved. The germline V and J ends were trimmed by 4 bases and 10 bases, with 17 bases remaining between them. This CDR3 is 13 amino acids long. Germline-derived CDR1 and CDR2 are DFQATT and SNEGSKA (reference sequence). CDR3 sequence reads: CSANPFTVSEQFF. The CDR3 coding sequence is TGCAGTGCTAATCCCTTTACTGTCTCGGAGCAGTTCTTC.

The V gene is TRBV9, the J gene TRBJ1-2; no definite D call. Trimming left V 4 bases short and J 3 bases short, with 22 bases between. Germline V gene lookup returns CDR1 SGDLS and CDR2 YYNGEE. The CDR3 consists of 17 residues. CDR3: CASSPRPGPRPYYGYTF. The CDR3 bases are TGTGCCAGCAGCCCCCGACCGGGCCCCCGGCCCTACTATGGCTACACCTTC.

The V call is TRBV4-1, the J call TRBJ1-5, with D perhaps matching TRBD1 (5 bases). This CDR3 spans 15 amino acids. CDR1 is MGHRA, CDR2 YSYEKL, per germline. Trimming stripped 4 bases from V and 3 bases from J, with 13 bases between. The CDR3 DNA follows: TGCGCCAGCAGCCCGAGGGGTTCCAACAATCAGCCCCAGCATTTT. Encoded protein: CASSPRGSNNQPQHF.

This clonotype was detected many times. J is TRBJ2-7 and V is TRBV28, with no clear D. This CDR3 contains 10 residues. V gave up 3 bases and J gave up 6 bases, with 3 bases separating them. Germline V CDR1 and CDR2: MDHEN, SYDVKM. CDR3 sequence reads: CASSFREQYF. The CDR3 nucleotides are TGTGCCAGCAGTTTTCGCGAGCAGTACTTC.

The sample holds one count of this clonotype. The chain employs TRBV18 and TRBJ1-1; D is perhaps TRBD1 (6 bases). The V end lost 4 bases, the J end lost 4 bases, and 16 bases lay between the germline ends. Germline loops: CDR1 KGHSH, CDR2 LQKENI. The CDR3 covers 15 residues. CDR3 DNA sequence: TGTGCCAGCTCACTGCAAACAGGGTCCCGCACTGAAGCTTTCTTT. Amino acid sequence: CASSLQTGSRTEAFF.

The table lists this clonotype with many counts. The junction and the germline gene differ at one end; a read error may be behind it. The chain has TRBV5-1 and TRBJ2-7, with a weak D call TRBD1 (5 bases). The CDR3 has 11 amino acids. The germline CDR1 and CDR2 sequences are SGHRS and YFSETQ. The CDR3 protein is CASSTGYEQYF. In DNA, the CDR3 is TGTGCCAGTAGTACAGGTTACGAGCAGTACTTC.

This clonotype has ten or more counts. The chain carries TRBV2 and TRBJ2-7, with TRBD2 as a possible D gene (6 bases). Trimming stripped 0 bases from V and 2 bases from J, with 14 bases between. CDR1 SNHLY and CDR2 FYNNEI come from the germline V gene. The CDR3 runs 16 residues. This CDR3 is CASSEAGGRRTYEQYF. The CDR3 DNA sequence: TGTGCCAGCAGTGAAGCAGGAGGGAGGAGAACCTACGAGCAGTACTTC.